The clone carrying this TCR beta chain has ten or more counts. Its target is not known. Germline values: CDR1 SGHVS, CDR2 FQNEAQ. After removal of 4 bases from V and 3 bases from J, the junction contained 10 bases not matched to a gene. The CDR3 is 16 residues long. In TCRdb, the reads were re-called with MiXCR into one record per CDR3 protein. This sample yields roughly 920,000 distinct CDR3 sequences, of which about a third are seen a single time; about an eighth belongs to the top ten. The entry originates in a study of T cell repertoires in cytomegalovirus infection. Study-wide background: It can be stated that public TCR beta signatures indicated CMV infection as well as a matching HLA type.

The sample consisted of cultured CD8+ T cells from PBMCs, taken from culture after CMV antigen stimulation. The clonotype originates from a human donor in good health (CMV status not recorded). Some clones in this sample may be carry-over from other donors' samples. This chain connects TRBV7-8 to TRBJ2-3; 7 bases fit TRBD1. CDR3 bases: TGTGCCAGCAGCTCCTTCCCGGGACAGCCAACAGATACGCAGTATTTT. Its protein is CASSSFPGQPTDTQYF.